What follows describes a single T cell receptor beta chain. The data are from a study of blood T cell repertoires in COVID-19. Overall study context: COVID-19 samples from acute and convalescent phases originated in the United States, Italy and Spain.

Original methodology: Quantification of nucleated cells was approximated via reference gene primer amplification. Assay: immunoSEQ multiplex PCR; the TCRdb copy retains only in-frame clones and omits some. That table furnishes V, J and clone size, whereas the DNA furnished D and trimming. The data contain 130,000 or so clones, approximately 71% of them singletons. This CDR3 is 15 amino acids long. Germline V gene data show CDR1 as MGHRA and CDR2 as YSYEKL. J gave up 0 bases and V 4 bases, and 6 bases lay outside the gene matches. The sequenced sample was peripheral blood. This chain uses TRBV4-1 with TRBJ2-7; 7 nucleotides align to TRBD1. This TCR was recovered from a human donor in a cohort sampled during active COVID-19. The CDR3 region has the DNA TGCGCCAGCAGCCTCAACAGGGGTCGCTCCTACGAGCAGTACTTC. This gives the protein CASSLNRGRSYEQYF.